Below are 32 T cell receptor beta chains sequenced from a single sample in a study of cytomegalovirus exposure and HLA in healthy donors. The PCR was carried out with 60 Vbeta primers and 13 Jbeta primers. The table came from immunoSEQ multiplex PCR; TCRdb's copy has only in-frame clones and leaves some out. The sample yields 150,000 to 200,000 clones, roughly 80% seen once. The specimen sequenced was PBMCs. The receptors were gathered from a man between 45 and 60 years old in good health and CMV-seropositive.

This clone is a singleton in its sample. The V and J genes are TRBV6-6 and TRBJ2-5, with D possibly matching TRBD1 (6 bases). The CDR3 totals 13 residues. Germline assignment: CDR1 MNHNY and CDR2 SVGAGI (reference sequence). Between the trimmed V and J ends, which lost 6 bases and 2 bases, there was a span of 10 bases. The CDR3 sequence: CASRPGHQETQYF. The DNA of the CDR3 is TGTGCCAGCAGACCGGGACATCAAGAGACCCAGTACTTC.

The chain employs TRBV2 and TRBJ1-2; the match to TRBD1 covers 8 bases. Germline V CDR1 and CDR2: SNHLY, FYNNEI. The CDR3 has 13 amino acids. Trimming removed 4 bases from V and 7 bases from J; junction bases left unmatched: 5. The CDR3 region is CASSGDRFSGYTF. CDR3 nucleotide sequence: TGTGCCAGCAGTGGGGACAGGTTTTCTGGCTACACCTTC.

The chain recombines TRBV18 with TRBJ2-1; D may be TRBD2 (5 bases). Germline CDR1 reads KGHSH; CDR2 reads LQKENI. The CDR3 has 15 residues. V lost 0 bases to trimming and J lost 8 bases, with 14 bases between them. In DNA, the CDR3 is TGTGCCAGCTCACCACCGGGCCCTAGGGAGCATGAGCAGTTCTTC. Its protein product is CASSPPGPREHEQFF.

The chain joins TRBV6-1 to TRBJ2-7; 9 bases map to TRBD1. The germline gives CDR1 MNHNS, CDR2 SASEGT. After removal of 6 bases from V and 4 bases from J, the junction contained 7 bases not matched to a gene. This CDR3 is 14 amino acids long. CDR3 in DNA: TGTGCCAGCAGCGAAACAGGGGGCGCATACGAGCAGTACTTC. It translates to CASSETGGAYEQYF.

CDR3 sequence reads: CASSFQQGASGANVLTF. Here the CDR3 DNA reads TGTGCCAGCAGTTTTCAACAGGGGGCATCTGGGGCCAACGTCCTGACTTTC. The J gene is TRBJ2-6, the V gene TRBV28; 9 bases fit TRBD1. V lost 3 bases to trimming and J lost 1 base; unmatched junction nucleotides: 4. Per germline, CDR1 MDHEN and CDR2 SYDVKM. This CDR3 has 17 residues.

The V call is TRBV2, the J call TRBJ1-1; no reliable D call. V gave up 6 bases and J gave up 1 base, with 9 bases separating them. The CDR3 contains 13 residues. Germline CDR1 reads SNHLY; CDR2 reads FYNNEI. CDR3 sequence: CASRATWNTEAFF. In DNA, the CDR3 is TGTGCCAGCAGGGCCACCTGGAACACTGAAGCTTTCTTT.

This clone showed up just once. The chain links TRBV29-1 to TRBJ2-3; 9 bases align to TRBD1. The ends lost 2 bases at V and 6 bases at J; junction bases unmatched: 9. The CDR3 extends over 15 amino acids. Germline values: CDR1 SQVTM, CDR2 ANQGSEA. CDR3 sequence reads: CSVENPGQGRDTQYF. CDR3 in DNA: TGCAGCGTTGAAAATCCGGGACAGGGAAGGGATACGCAGTATTTT.

For this clone: An end of the junction differs from the germline gene, which may be a read error. This chain links TRBV5-5 with TRBJ1-2; 7 bases fit TRBD1. CDR1 is SGHKS and CDR2 is YYEKEE in the germline V gene (reference sequence). This CDR3 region has 15 residues. The CDR3 bases are TGTGCCAGCAGCGTCGGGGGGGGACAGCCTTATGGCCACACCTTC. Protein sequence: CASSVGGGQPYGHTF.

The chain joins TRBV10-2 to TRBJ2-7; 12 nucleotides line up with TRBD2. The J segment lost 4 bases and the V segment lost 10 bases, leaving 5 bases of the junction unmatched. This CDR3 is 13 amino acids long. CDR1 and CDR2 (germline): WSHSY, SAAADI. The CDR3 reads CAILAGGQYEQYF. CDR3 sequence (DNA): TGCGCCATTCTAGCGGGGGGGCAGTACGAGCAGTACTTC.

This clone turned up a few times. In DNA, the CDR3 is TGTGCCAGCAGCTCTACGGGGGGTCCAGAGACCCAGTACTTC. This encodes CASSSTGGPETQYF. The chain couples TRBV7-9 to TRBJ2-5; 7 bases agree with TRBD2. The V gene end was trimmed by 4 bases and the J gene end by 4 bases; junction bases not matched to a gene: 6. Per the germline V gene, CDR1 is SEHNR and CDR2 is FQNEAQ (reference sequence). The length of the CDR3 is 14 residues.

V is TRBV5-4 and J is TRBJ2-1, with a weak D call TRBD1 (6 bases). The CDR3 runs 12 residues. From germline, CDR1 is SGHNT and CDR2 YYREEE (reference sequence). V gave up 6 bases and J gave up 6 bases, with 10 bases separating them. This CDR3 reads CASMGASNEQFF. CDR3 DNA sequence: TGTGCCAGCATGGGGGCCTCCAATGAGCAGTTCTTC.

The CDR3, as DNA: TGTGCCAGCAGTCCCCCCACGGTACCCTACGAGCAGTACTTC. It translates to CASSPPTVPYEQYF. V is TRBV25-1 and J is TRBJ2-7; D remains ambiguous. The V gene's germline CDR1 is MGHDK and CDR2 SYGVNS. CDR3 length: 14 residues. Trimming removed 5 bases at V and 2 bases at J, with 13 bases between.

The chain carries TRBV11-2 and TRBJ2-5, with D possibly being TRBD2 (6 bases). Between the trimmed V and J ends, which lost 2 bases and 5 bases, there was a span of 21 bases. Germline CDR1 SGHAT, CDR2 FQNNGV. The CDR3 runs 17 residues. The CDR3 sequence is CASSLRETSSPSETQYF. Here the CDR3 DNA reads TGTGCCAGCAGCTTAAGGGAGACTAGTTCCCCTTCGGAGACCCAGTACTTC.

The gene calls are TRBV9 and TRBJ2-1; 7 bases agree with TRBD1. J was trimmed by 2 bases and V by 0 bases; bases with no gene match: 5. CDR3 length: 16 residues. The germline CDR1 and CDR2 sequences are SGDLS and YYNGEE. DNA for the CDR3: TGTGCCAGCAGCGTAGTGTCTGGACAGGCCTACAATGAGCAGTTCTTC. Protein sequence: CASSVVSGQAYNEQFF.

The V call is TRBV5-4, the J call TRBJ2-5, with 7 bases matching TRBD2. Germline CDR1 reads SGHNT; CDR2 reads YYREEE (reference sequence). V was clipped by 4 bases and J by 3 bases; unmatched bases: 6. There are 14 residues in the CDR3. CDR3 region: CASSPGTTKETQYF. Here the CDR3 DNA reads TGTGCCAGCAGCCCCGGGACTACCAAAGAGACCCAGTACTTC.

V and J are TRBV16 and TRBJ1-3; a weak D match, TRBD1 (5 bases). Trimming took off 11 bases at V and 0 bases at J, with 14 bases between the two ends. The CDR3 is made up of 14 amino acids. CDR1 is KGHSY, CDR2 FQNENV, per germline. In nucleotides, the CDR3 is TGTGCCGGCCAGGGCGTGGTCTCTGGAAACACCATATATTTT. Protein product: CAGQGVVSGNTIYF.

The chain recombines TRBV6-5 with TRBJ2-6; D not resolved. This CDR3 spans 14 amino acids. The V end lost 7 bases, the J end lost 5 bases, and 12 bases lay between the germline ends. The germline CDR1 and CDR2 sequences are MNHEY and SVGAGI. The CDR3 DNA is TGTGCCAGCACCAACTCGCACCGGGCCAACGTCCTGACTTTC. As protein: CASTNSHRANVLTF.

This sequence joins TRBV19 and TRBJ2-3, with TRBD2 identical over 7 bases. The CDR3 spans 14 residues. CDR1 LNHDA and CDR2 SQIVND come from the germline V gene (reference sequence). With V trimmed by 6 bases and J by 0 bases, 3 bases remained unmatched. The CDR3 protein is CASSSGASTDTQYF. CDR3 nucleotide sequence: TGTGCCAGTAGCAGCGGGGCTAGCACAGATACGCAGTATTTT.

The rearrangement links TRBV5-1 to TRBJ1-2, with 9 positions matching TRBD1. CDR1 SGHRS and CDR2 YFSETQ come from the germline V gene. V gave up 0 bases and J gave up 8 bases; unmatched junction bases: 5. The CDR3 covers 14 residues. CDR3 loop: CASSLGDRGYGYTF. As DNA, the CDR3 is TGCGCCAGCAGCTTGGGAGACAGGGGGTACGGCTACACCTTC.

This clone was counted a single time. The chain is built from TRBV11-2 and TRBJ2-5; no clear D. This CDR3 contains 13 residues. Germline V lookup: CDR1 SGHAT, CDR2 FQNNGV. Trimming removed 1 base at V and 5 bases at J, with 8 bases between. The CDR3: CASSLGGVETQYF. CDR3 DNA sequence: TGTGCCAGCAGCTTAGGAGGCGTCGAGACCCAGTACTTC.

This clone has a handful of counts. The rearrangement links TRBV6-6 to TRBJ2-1, with 12 nucleotides matching TRBD2. Germline CDR1 MNHNY, CDR2 SVGAGI (reference sequence). Germline trimming cut 4 bases from V and 9 bases from J; bases unmatched to any gene: 1. The CDR3 covers 13 residues. For the CDR3, the DNA is TGTGCCAGCAGTTCTAGCGGGGGGGGTGAGCAGTTCTTC. Its protein product is CASSSSGGGEQFF.

The rearrangement joins TRBV5-1 to TRBJ2-1, with TRBD2 matching over 8 bases. Germline V lookup: CDR1 SGHRS, CDR2 YFSETQ. The CDR3 has 16 residues. The junction had 14 bases not matched to a gene; V was cut back by 5 bases and J by 7 bases. The CDR3 DNA is TGCGCCAGCAGGACAACACTAGCGGCCCATATTAATGAGCAGTTCTTC. This gives the protein CASRTTLAAHINEQFF.

V gene TRBV4-3 combines with J gene TRBJ2-5, with D possibly being TRBD1 (6 bases). V dropped 1 base and J dropped 4 bases, with 7 bases sitting between them. From germline, CDR1 is LGHNA and CDR2 YSLEER. The CDR3 consists of 13 residues. The CDR3 spells CASSQAGAETQYF. Here the CDR3 DNA reads TGCGCCAGCAGCCAAGCAGGGGCAGAGACCCAGTACTTC.

The rearrangement uses TRBV5-1 and TRBJ2-1, with 10 bases fitting TRBD2. There are 15 residues in the CDR3. Trimming cost V 7 bases and J 8 bases; bases outside gene matches: 12. Germline assignment: CDR1 SGHRS and CDR2 YFSETQ. The CDR3 nucleotides read TGCGCCAGCCGCTACCTAGCGGGGGTGGTGGATGAGCAGTTCTTC. Translated: CASRYLAGVVDEQFF.

J is TRBJ1-1 and V is TRBV6-5; 10 bases are shared with TRBD1. The J segment lost 8 bases and the V segment lost 8 bases, leaving 5 bases of the junction unmatched. The CDR3 has 12 residues. The V gene's germline CDR1 is MNHEY and CDR2 SVGAGI. This CDR3 is CASATGGLEAFF. Written as DNA, the CDR3 is TGTGCCAGCGCGACAGGGGGCTTGGAAGCTTTCTTT.

The chain carries TRBV5-6 and TRBJ1-1; maybe TRBD1 (6 bases). The length of the CDR3 is 14 residues. Germline V gene sequence: CDR1 SGHDT, CDR2 YYEEEE. The V end was cut by 0 bases, the J end by 10 bases, with 16 bases between. The CDR3 nucleotides are TGTGCCAGCAGCTTGGGGCAGACAGGTAATGGAGCTTTCTTT. Translation gives CASSLGQTGNGAFF.

The rearrangement links TRBV10-3 to TRBJ2-3; TRBD2 matches at 8 bases. Trimming took 0 bases from V and 1 from J; bases not matched to a gene: 6. The CDR3 covers 17 residues. The V gene's germline CDR1 is ENHRY and CDR2 SYGVKD. The CDR3 DNA sequence: TGTGCCATCAGTGAGTCAGCCGGGGGGGGTGGCACAGATACGCAGTATTTT. This gives the protein CAISESAGGGGTDTQYF.

V gene TRBV28 combines with J gene TRBJ2-5, with 7 positions matching TRBD2. After removal of 0 bases from V and 2 bases from J, the junction contained 0 bases not matched to a gene. This CDR3 contains 14 residues. Looked up from germline, CDR1 is MDHEN and CDR2 is SYDVKM. CDR3 sequence: CASSLWRGQETQYF. The CDR3 nucleotides are TGTGCCAGCAGTTTATGGCGGGGGCAAGAGACCCAGTACTTC.

This rearrangement joins TRBV5-1 to TRBJ2-1, with 11 bases aligning to TRBD2. CDR3 length: 17 residues. Germline CDR1 reads SGHRS; CDR2 reads YFSETQ. V gave up 1 base and J gave up 1 base; unmatched junction bases: 4. The CDR3 sequence: CASSLWLAGGSYNEQFF. The CDR3 coding sequence is TGCGCCAGCAGCTTGTGGCTAGCGGGAGGATCCTACAATGAGCAGTTCTTC.

This chain connects TRBV28 to TRBJ2-5, with D possibly matching TRBD2 (6 bases). This CDR3 is built from 18 residues. In germline, CDR1 is MDHEN, CDR2 SYDVKM. The V end was cut by 5 bases, the J end by 1 base, with 23 bases between. CDR3 in amino acids: CASSPYPGGRALQETQYF. Here the CDR3 DNA reads TGTGCCAGCAGTCCGTACCCCGGGGGTAGGGCCCTCCAAGAGACCCAGTACTTC.

The chain uses TRBV25-1 and TRBJ2-5, with 8 bases matching TRBD1. The CDR3 has 16 amino acids. CDR1 is MGHDK, CDR2 SYGVNS, per germline. The junction had 13 bases not matched to a gene; V was cut back by 3 bases and J by 7 bases. CDR3 amino acids: CASSDPGQGRRGTQYF. As DNA, the CDR3 is TGTGCCAGCAGTGATCCCGGACAGGGTAGAAGAGGGACCCAGTACTTC.

This chain links TRBV29-1 with TRBJ1-3; TRBD1 matches 8 bases. Trimming took 7 bases from V and 2 from J; bases not matched to a gene: 7. From germline, CDR1 is SQVTM and CDR2 ANQGSEA. This CDR3 comprises 14 residues. CDR3 coding DNA: TGCAGCGCATCCTGGACAGGGACTGGAAACACCATATATTTT. It translates to CSASWTGTGNTIYF.